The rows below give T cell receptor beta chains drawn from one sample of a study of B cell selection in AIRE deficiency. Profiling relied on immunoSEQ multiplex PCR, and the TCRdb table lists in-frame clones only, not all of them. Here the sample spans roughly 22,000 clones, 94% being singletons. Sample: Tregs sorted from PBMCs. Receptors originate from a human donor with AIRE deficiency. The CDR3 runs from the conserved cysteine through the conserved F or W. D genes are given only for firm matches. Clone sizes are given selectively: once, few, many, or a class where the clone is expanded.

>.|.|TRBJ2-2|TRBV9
CASSAGLGAGTGELFF
TGTGCCAGCAGCGCCGGGTTAGGGGCGGGCACCGGGGAGCTGTTTTTT
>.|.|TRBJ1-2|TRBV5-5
CASSLDSTNYGYTF
TGTGCCAGCAGCTTGGACAGTACTAACTATGGCTACACCTTC
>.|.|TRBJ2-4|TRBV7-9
CASSLSTAKNIQYF
TGTGCCAGCAGCTTAAGCACAGCCAAAAACATTCAGTACTTC
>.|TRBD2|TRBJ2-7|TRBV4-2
CASSPAGLAGGMGEQYF
TGTGCCAGCAGCCCCGCCGGACTAGCGGGAGGGATGGGGGAGCAGTACTTC
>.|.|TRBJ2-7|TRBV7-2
CASSLQGYEQYF
TGTGCCAGCAGCCTACAGGGATACGAGCAGTACTTC
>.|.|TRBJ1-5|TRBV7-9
CASSRQVGQPQHF
TGTGCCAGCAGCAGACAGGTCGGTCAGCCCCAGCATTTT
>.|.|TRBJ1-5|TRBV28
CASSFGTYSVGQPQHF
TGTGCCAGCAGTTTTGGGACCTACTCAGTTGGTCAGCCCCAGCATTTT
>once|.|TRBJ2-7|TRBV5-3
CARSLEGHATSYEQYF
TGTGCCAGAAGCTTGGAAGGGCACGCGACCTCCTACGAGCAGTACTTC
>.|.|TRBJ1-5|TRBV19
CASRHRGDYSNQPQHF
TGTGCCAGTAGACATCGAGGGGATTATAGCAATCAGCCCCAGCATTTT
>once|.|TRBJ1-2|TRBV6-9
CASSAEQILGYTF
TGTGCCAGCAGCGCGGAGCAGATCCTTGGCTACACCTTC
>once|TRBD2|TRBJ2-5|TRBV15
CATSRGDGGRTKETQYF
TGTGCCACCAGCAGAGGAGATGGCGGGAGGACTAAAGAGACCCAGTACTTC
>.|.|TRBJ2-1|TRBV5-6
CASTNGGVLNEQFF
TGTGCCAGCACCAACGGCGGGGTTCTCAATGAGCAGTTCTTC
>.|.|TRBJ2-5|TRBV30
CAWSVPRLLSGETQYF
TGTGCCTGGAGTGTACCCCGGCTCCTTAGCGGAGAGACCCAGTACTTC
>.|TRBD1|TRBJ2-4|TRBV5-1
CASSPLDRGKNIQYF
TGCGCCAGCAGCCCTCTGGACAGGGGGAAAAACATTCAGTACTTC
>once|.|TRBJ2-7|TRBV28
CASSFGGWVNEQYF
TGTGCCAGCAGTTTTGGGGGGTGGGTAAACGAGCAGTACTTC
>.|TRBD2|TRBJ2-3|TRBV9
CASSGLAASTDTQYF
TGTGCCAGCAGCGGGCTAGCGGCTAGCACAGATACGCAGTATTTT
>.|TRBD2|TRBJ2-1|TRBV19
CASSRGLALLYNEQFF
TGTGCCAGTAGTAGAGGACTAGCCCTGCTCTACAATGAGCAGTTCTTC
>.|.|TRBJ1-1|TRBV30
CAWTVLTARANTEAFF
TGTGCCTGGACAGTTTTAACAGCCAGAGCGAACACTGAAGCTTTCTTT
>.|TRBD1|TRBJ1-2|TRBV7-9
CASSLGQGRSFVGYTF
TGTGCCAGCAGCTTAGGACAGGGTAGGTCCTTCGTCGGCTACACCTTC
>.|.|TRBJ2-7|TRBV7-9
CASSPSGTYEQYF
TGTGCCAGCAGCCCCTCGGGGACCTACGAGCAGTACTTC
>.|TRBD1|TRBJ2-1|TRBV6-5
CASSPTGGPYNEQFF
TGTGCCAGCAGCCCTACAGGGGGCCCCTACAATGAGCAGTTCTTC
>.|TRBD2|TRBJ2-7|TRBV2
CASRSSGTDEQYF
TGTGCCAGCAGGTCTAGCGGGACAGACGAGCAGTACTTC
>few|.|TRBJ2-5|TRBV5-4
CASSLAPWETQYF
TGTGCCAGCAGCTTGGCTCCCTGGGAGACCCAGTACTTC
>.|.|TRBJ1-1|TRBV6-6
CASSYVPRAEAFF
TGTGCCAGCAGTTACGTACCTCGGGCTGAAGCTTTCTTT
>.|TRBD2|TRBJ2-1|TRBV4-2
CASSQDPTSGYYNEQFF
TGTGCCAGCAGCCAAGACCCCACTAGCGGGTACTACAATGAGCAGTTCTTC
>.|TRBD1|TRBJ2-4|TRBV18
CASSPHRGTDLAKNIQYF
TGTGCCAGCTCACCACATAGAGGGACAGACTTAGCCAAAAACATTCAGTACTTC
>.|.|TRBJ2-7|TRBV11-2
CASSPRTDHYEQYF
TGTGCCAGCAGCCCCCGGACAGACCACTACGAGCAGTACTTC
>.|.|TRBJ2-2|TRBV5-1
CASSLDWGNRNTGELFF
TGCGCCAGCAGCTTGGATTGGGGGAACAGGAACACCGGGGAGCTGTTTTTT
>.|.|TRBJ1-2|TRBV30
CAWSVLTNYGYTF
TGTGCCTGGAGTGTACTTACAAACTATGGCTACACCTTC
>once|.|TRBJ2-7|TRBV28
CASSPAWGSNYEQYF
TGTGCCAGCAGTCCCGCTTGGGGCTCAAACTACGAGCAGTACTTC
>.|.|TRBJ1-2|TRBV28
CASSLLGRVSFGYTF
TGTGCCAGCAGTTTACTTGGCAGGGTATCGTTTGGCTACACCTTC
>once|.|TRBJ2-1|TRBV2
CASGPLHNEQFF
TGTGCCAGCGGACCCCTTCACAATGAGCAGTTCTTC
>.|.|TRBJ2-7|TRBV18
CASSPPTARDPYEQYF
TGTGCCAGCTCACCACCGACTGCGAGAGATCCATACGAGCAGTACTTC
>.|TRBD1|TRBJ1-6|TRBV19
CASSRTGLEGYSPLHF
TGTGCCAGTAGTAGGACAGGCCTAGAGGGATATTCACCCCTCCACTTT
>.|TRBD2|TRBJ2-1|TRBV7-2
CASSSGLAGYNEQFF
TGTGCCAGCAGCTCGGGACTAGCGGGCTACAATGAGCAGTTCTTC
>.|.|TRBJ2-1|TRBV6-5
CASSPTGYNEQFF
TGTGCCAGCAGCCCGACGGGTTACAATGAGCAGTTCTTC
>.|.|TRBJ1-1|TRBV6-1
CASSTLGYTEAFF
TGTGCCAGCAGTACTCTTGGGTACACTGAAGCTTTCTTT
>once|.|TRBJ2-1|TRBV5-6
CASSRPGIKQFF
TGTGCCAGCAGTCGGCCCGGTATTAAGCAGTTCTTC
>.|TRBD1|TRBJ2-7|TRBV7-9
CASSFGRDRDFYEQYF
TGTGCCAGCAGCTTCGGCCGGGACAGGGATTTCTACGAGCAGTACTTC
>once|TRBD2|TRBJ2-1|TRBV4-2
CASSQDRTTSGVEGQFF
TGTGCCAGCAGCCAAGATCGTACAACTAGCGGGGTCGAGGGGCAGTTCTTC
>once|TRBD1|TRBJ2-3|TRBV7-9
CALRTGAWDTQYF
TGTGCCTTAAGGACAGGGGCATGGGATACGCAGTATTTT
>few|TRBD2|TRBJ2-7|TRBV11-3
CASSEDASGSGYEQYF
TGTGCCAGCAGCGAAGATGCTAGCGGGAGTGGCTACGAGCAGTACTTC
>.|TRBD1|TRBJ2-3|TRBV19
CASRIQGADTQYF
TGTGCCAGTAGGATACAGGGGGCAGATACGCAGTATTTT
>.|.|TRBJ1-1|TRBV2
CASTRGRGDTEAFF
TGTGCCAGCACCCGCGGTCGGGGGGACACTGAAGCTTTCTTT
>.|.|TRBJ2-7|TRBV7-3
CASSRIRGSEQYF
TGTGCCAGCAGCCGAATCCGGGGGAGCGAGCAGTACTTC
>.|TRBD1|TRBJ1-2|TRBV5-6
CASSRQGVGYTF
TGTGCCAGCAGCCGACAGGGGGTGGGCTACACCTTC
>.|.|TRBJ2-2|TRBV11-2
CASSDHRRANTGELFF
TGTGCCAGCAGCGATCACCGCAGAGCGAACACCGGGGAGCTGTTTTTT
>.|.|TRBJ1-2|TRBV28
CASSWQGQYYGYTF
TGTGCCAGCAGTTGGCAGGGGCAGTACTATGGCTACACCTTC
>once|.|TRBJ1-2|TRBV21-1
CASSKKLGTF
TGTGCCAGCAGCAAAAAACTGGGAACCTTC
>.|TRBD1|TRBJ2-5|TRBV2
CASSPDRGDQETQYF
TGTGCCAGCAGCCCGGACAGGGGAGACCAAGAGACCCAGTACTTC
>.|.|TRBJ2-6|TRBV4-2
CASSQVMQSSGANVLTF
TGTGCCAGCAGCCAGGTAATGCAGAGCTCTGGGGCCAACGTCCTGACTTTC
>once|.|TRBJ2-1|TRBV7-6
CASSLDRSYYNEQFF
TGTGCCAGCAGCTTAGACAGGTCTTACTACAATGAGCAGTTCTTC
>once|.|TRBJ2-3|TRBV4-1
CASSQPLAWAQYF
TGCGCCAGCAGCCAACCTTTGGCCTGGGCGCAGTATTTT
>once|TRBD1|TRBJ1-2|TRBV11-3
CASSLEGQVANYGYTF
TGTGCCAGCAGCTTAGAAGGACAGGTCGCTAACTATGGCTACACCTTC